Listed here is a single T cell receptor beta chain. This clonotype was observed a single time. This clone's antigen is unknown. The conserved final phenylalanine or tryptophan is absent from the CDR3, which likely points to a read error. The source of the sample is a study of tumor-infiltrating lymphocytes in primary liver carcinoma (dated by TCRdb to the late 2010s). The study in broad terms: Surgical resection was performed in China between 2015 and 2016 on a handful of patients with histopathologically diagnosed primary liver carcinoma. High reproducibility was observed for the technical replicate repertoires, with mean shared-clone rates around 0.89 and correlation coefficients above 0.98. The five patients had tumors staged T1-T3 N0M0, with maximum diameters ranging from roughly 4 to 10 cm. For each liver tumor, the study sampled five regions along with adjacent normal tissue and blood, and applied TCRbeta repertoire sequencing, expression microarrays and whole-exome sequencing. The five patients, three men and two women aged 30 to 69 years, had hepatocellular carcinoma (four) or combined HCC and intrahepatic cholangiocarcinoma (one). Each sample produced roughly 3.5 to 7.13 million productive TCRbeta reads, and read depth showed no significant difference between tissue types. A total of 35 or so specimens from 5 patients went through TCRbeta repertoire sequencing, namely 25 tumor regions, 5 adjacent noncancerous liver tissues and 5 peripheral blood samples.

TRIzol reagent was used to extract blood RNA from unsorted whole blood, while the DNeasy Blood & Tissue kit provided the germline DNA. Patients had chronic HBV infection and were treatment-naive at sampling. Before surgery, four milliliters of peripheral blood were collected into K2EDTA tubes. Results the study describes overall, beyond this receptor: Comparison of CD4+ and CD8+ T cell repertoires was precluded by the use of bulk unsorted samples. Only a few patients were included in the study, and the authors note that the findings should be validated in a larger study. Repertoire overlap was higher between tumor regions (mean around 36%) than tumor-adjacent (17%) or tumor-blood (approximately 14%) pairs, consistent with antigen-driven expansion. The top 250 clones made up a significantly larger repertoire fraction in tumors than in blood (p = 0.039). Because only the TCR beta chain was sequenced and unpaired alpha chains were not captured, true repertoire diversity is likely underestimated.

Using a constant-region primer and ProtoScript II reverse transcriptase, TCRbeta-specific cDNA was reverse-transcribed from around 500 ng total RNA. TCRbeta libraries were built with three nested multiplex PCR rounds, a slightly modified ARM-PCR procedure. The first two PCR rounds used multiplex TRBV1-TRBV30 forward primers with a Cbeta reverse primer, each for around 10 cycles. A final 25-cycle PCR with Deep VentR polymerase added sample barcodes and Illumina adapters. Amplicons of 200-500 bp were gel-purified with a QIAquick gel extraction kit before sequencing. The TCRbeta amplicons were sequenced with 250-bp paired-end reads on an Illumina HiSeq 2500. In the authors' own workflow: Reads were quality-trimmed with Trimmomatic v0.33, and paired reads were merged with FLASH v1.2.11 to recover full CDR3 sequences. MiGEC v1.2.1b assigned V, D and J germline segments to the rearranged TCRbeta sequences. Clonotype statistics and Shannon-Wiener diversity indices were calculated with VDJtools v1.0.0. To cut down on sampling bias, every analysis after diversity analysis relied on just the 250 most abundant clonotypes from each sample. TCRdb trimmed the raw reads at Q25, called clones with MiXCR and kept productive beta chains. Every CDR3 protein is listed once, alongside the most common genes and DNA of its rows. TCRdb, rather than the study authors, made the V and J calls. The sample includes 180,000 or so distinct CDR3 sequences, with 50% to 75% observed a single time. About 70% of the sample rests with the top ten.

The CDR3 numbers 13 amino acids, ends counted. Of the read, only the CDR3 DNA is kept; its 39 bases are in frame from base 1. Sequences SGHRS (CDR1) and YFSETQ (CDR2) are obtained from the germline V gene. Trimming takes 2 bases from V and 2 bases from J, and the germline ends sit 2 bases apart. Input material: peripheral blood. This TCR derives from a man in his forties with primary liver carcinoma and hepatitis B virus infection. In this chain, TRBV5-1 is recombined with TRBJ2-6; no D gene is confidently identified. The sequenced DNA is TGCGCCAGCAGCTTAGCTGGGGCCAACGTCCTGACTCTC. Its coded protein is CASSLAGANVLTL.